The clone carrying this TCR beta chain was seen a few times. This sample is drawn from a study of T-cell reconstitution after alpha-beta-depleted transplantation in children. The authors prepared the TCRbeta library with unique molecular identifiers. TCRdb re-called the PCR reads through MiXCR, storing one row per CDR3 protein. The sample lists 450,000 to 700,000 distinct CDR3 sequences; over 25% were seen once. V lost 5 bases, J lost 6 bases, and 17 bases lay in between. CDR3 length: 15 amino acids. Germline CDR1 reads SEHNR; CDR2 reads FQNEAQ (reference sequence). The TCR originated in a boy younger than two with Wiskott-Aldrich syndrome, due to receive a stem cell transplant. Sequences were derived from PBMCs, sampled before TCRalphabeta/CD19-depleted stem cell transplant. The gene calls are TRBV7-9 and TRBJ2-1; D unresolved. The CDR3, as DNA: TGTGCCAGCAGCCTCTTTGCTACTGGGATCAATGAGCAGTTCTTC. Protein product: CASSLFATGINEQFF.